Listed here are 8 T cell receptor beta chains from one sample, sequenced in a study of early T cells in non-severe SARS-CoV-2 infection. Each CDR3 protein gets one entry after TCRdb re-called the 5' RACE reads with MiXCR. Seen here are some 57,000 distinct CDR3 sequences, roughly 12% observed once, and the top ten hold approximately 10%. The sample was whole blood. These TCRs come from an adult who was a healthcare worker with PCR-confirmed SARS-CoV-2 infection or an uninfected control (not recorded which).

This clonotype has ten or more counts. As the CDR3 is not closed by the conserved phenylalanine or tryptophan, this likely results from a read error. The chain combines TRBV28 with TRBJ1-1, with 8 bases lining up with TRBD1. Unmatched junction bases numbered 16, after V lost 6 bases and J lost 4 bases. Per the germline V gene, CDR1 is MDHEN and CDR2 is SYDVKM. This CDR3 comprises 17 residues. Written as DNA, the CDR3 is TGTGCCAGCAGCATAGGGGCCGCCAGGGGGCTGAGCACTGAAGCTTTCTTG. Its translation: CASSIGAARGLSTEAFL.

With respect to this clonotype: Relative to the germline gene, one junction end is altered; a read error may explain this. The chain joins TRBV20-1 to TRBJ1-3, with TRBD1 as a possible D gene (5 bases). Per germline, CDR1 DFQATT and CDR2 SNEGSKA (reference sequence). This CDR3 region has 12 residues. The CDR3 is CGFGDPGNTIYF. The CDR3 nucleotides are TGTGGCTTCGGGGACCCTGGAAACACCATATATTTT.

This clonotype was observed a few times. The CDR3 bases are TGTGCCAGCAGCTTAGGGCCCCGATCAGGGGGGTACGAGCAGTACTTC. This gives the protein CASSLGPRSGGYEQYF. The chain combines TRBV7-2 with TRBJ2-7, with TRBD1 as a possible D gene (7 bases). Germline-derived CDR1 and CDR2 are SGHTA and FQGNSA. Trimming took off 1 base at V and 4 bases at J, with 17 bases between the two ends. This CDR3 region has 16 residues.

The chain recombines TRBV7-3 with TRBJ1-1, with D maybe TRBD1 (6 bases). The V end lost 6 bases, the J end lost 0 bases, and 20 bases lay between the germline ends. There are 17 residues in the CDR3. Germline V gene sequence: CDR1 SGHTA, CDR2 FQGTGA. CDR3 amino acids: CASSPGPTGLVNTEAFF. CDR3 nucleotide sequence: TGTGCCAGCAGTCCCGGGCCTACAGGGTTGGTGAACACTGAAGCTTTCTTT.

This clonotype came up a few times. In DNA form, the CDR3 reads TGTGCCAGCAGTGAGCAGGGACGCAATCAGCCCCAGCATTTT. It encodes CASSEQGRNQPQHF. The gene calls are TRBV2 and TRBJ1-5; TRBD1 might be the D (5 bases). The germline V and J ends were trimmed by 3 bases and 2 bases, with 8 bases remaining between them. Germline-derived CDR1 and CDR2 are SNHLY and FYNNEI. The CDR3 sequence is 14 residues long.

The chain recombines TRBV5-1 with TRBJ2-7; the match to TRBD2 covers 12 bases. V gave up 0 bases and J gave up 1 base; unmatched junction bases: 8. This CDR3 region has 18 residues. Germline values: CDR1 SGHRS, CDR2 YFSETQ. CDR3 in amino acids: CASSLAKTSGSDSYEQYF. The CDR3 region has the DNA TGCGCCAGCAGCTTGGCCAAGACTAGCGGGAGCGATTCCTACGAGCAGTACTTC.

This clonotype was observed a handful of times. The J gene is TRBJ2-7, the V gene TRBV27; 7 bases agree with TRBD2. This CDR3 region has 15 residues. From germline, CDR1 is MNHEY and CDR2 SMNVEV (reference sequence). V dropped 3 bases and J dropped 1; count of bases not matched to a gene: 6. CDR3 residues: CASSFGGGDSYEQYF. The DNA for the CDR3 is TGTGCCAGCAGTTTTGGGGGAGGGGATTCCTACGAGCAGTACTTC.

At least ten counts were recorded for this clonotype. The V and J genes are TRBV30 and TRBJ1-1; D is ambiguous. The germline V and J ends were trimmed by 4 bases and 1 base, with 10 bases remaining between them. In germline, CDR1 is GTSNPN, CDR2 SVGIG (reference sequence). This CDR3 spans 13 amino acids. The CDR3 spells CAWNFRGNTEAFF. CDR3 nucleotide sequence: TGTGCCTGGAACTTCCGGGGGAACACTGAAGCTTTCTTT.